These T cell receptor beta chains were read from a single sample in a study of graft-versus-host responses after intestinal transplantation. The method was immunoSEQ multiplex PCR; TCRdb's version includes in-frame clones alone and lacks a portion of them. The sample has over 15,000 clones; 86% are singletons. Here the sequenced sample was PBMCs, taken approximately 220 days after intestinal transplant. These receptors all stem from a human patient who received an intestinal transplant, so some T cells may come from the graft donor. CDR3s include the opening cysteine and the closing phenylalanine or tryptophan. The D gene is left open where the match is weak. Clone size is given for some rows only: seen once, a few or many times, or a class if the clone is expanded.

D gene	clone size	V gene	J gene	CDR3 protein	CDR3 DNA
NA	NA	TRBV7-6	TRBJ2-5	CASSRGGGETQYF	TGTGCCAGCAGCCGGGGTGGGGGAGAGACCCAGTACTTC
NA	NA	TRBV6-4	TRBJ2-2	CASSDSDTGELFF	TGTGCCAGCAGTGACTCGGACACCGGGGAGCTGTTTTTT
NA	NA	TRBV2	TRBJ2-7	CASRGIEYEQYF	TGTGCCAGTCGGGGGATCGAATACGAGCAGTACTTC
TRBD1	NA	TRBV9	TRBJ2-1	CAGQGAHEQFF	TGTGCCGGACAGGGGGCCCATGAGCAGTTCTTC
NA	few	TRBV9	TRBJ1-6	CASSVESSYNSPLHF	TGTGCCAGCAGCGTTGAGTCTTCCTATAATTCACCCCTCCACTTT
TRBD1	NA	TRBV10-2	TRBJ1-1	CASSVDRGVTEAFF	TGCGCCAGCAGCGTTGACAGGGGGGTCACTGAAGCTTTCTTT
NA	NA	TRBV15	TRBJ2-5	CATSAQDPPGETQYF	TGTGCCACCAGCGCCCAGGACCCCCCAGGGGAGACCCAGTACTTC
NA	few	TRBV7-9	TRBJ2-3	CASSLPNAVTDTQYF	TGTGCCAGCAGCTTACCTAATGCGGTCACAGATACGCAGTATTTT
NA	NA	TRBV30	TRBJ1-3	CAWSSRDRIGNTIYF	TGTGCCTGGTCCTCCAGGGATCGGATAGGAAACACCATATATTTT
TRBD2	NA	TRBV11-3	TRBJ2-5	CASSRLAVQETQYF	TGTGCCAGCAGCCGTCTAGCGGTACAAGAGACCCAGTACTTC
NA	NA	TRBV4-3	TRBJ2-6	CASSQPEGSGANVLTF	TGCGCCAGCAGCCAACCCGAGGGTTCTGGGGCCAACGTCCTGACTTTC
TRBD2	NA	TRBV7-6	TRBJ2-3	CASSLSSGGPTDTQYF	TGTGCCAGCAGCCTCTCTAGCGGGGGTCCCACAGATACGCAGTATTTT
NA	few	TRBV6-6	TRBJ2-3	CASSPPGGFGADTQYF	TGTGCCAGCAGTCCGCCTGGGGGGTTTGGGGCAGATACGCAGTATTTT
NA	NA	TRBV11-2	TRBJ1-1	CASSTQGNTEAFF	TGTGCCAGCAGCACACAGGGGAACACTGAAGCTTTCTTT
TRBD1	once	TRBV9	TRBJ1-2	CASSVEGTGNYGYTF	TGTGCCAGCAGCGTAGAAGGGACAGGCAACTATGGCTACACCTTC
TRBD1	NA	TRBV11-3	TRBJ1-3	CATQGTASGNTIYF	TGTGCCACCCAGGGGACAGCCTCTGGAAACACCATATATTTT
NA	NA	TRBV6-5	TRBJ2-3	CAIGTSSTDTQYF	TGTGCCATTGGGACTTCTAGCACAGATACGCAGTATTTT
NA	few	TRBV11-2	TRBJ2-6	CASSQEEGDGANVLTF	TGTGCCAGCAGCCAAGAGGAGGGGGATGGGGCCAACGTCCTGACTTTC
NA	NA	TRBV5-1	TRBJ1-4	CASSLEGTNEKLFF	TGCGCCAGCAGCTTGGAGGGGACTAATGAAAAACTGTTTTTT
NA	NA	TRBV5-5	TRBJ1-4	CASSLVAPRLATNEKLFF	TGTGCCAGCAGCTTGGTGGCTCCGAGACTGGCAACTAATGAAAAACTGTTTTTT
NA	once	TRBV4-1	TRBJ1-1	CASSQTMSNRVGDTEAFF	TGCGCCAGCAGCCAAACAATGTCAAACAGGGTCGGCGACACTGAAGCTTTCTTT
TRBD1	NA	TRBV19	TRBJ1-1	CASSIDRGLNTEAFF	TGTGCCAGTAGTATAGACAGGGGGCTGAACACTGAAGCTTTCTTT
NA	once	TRBV27	TRBJ2-2	CASSLSLAGELFF	TGTGCCAGCAGTTTATCATTGGCCGGGGAGCTGTTTTTT
TRBD1	NA	TRBV2	TRBJ2-1	CASRANPQGVLGDEQFF	TGTGCCAGCAGGGCGAATCCACAGGGGGTCTTGGGTGATGAGCAGTTCTTC
NA	NA	TRBV7-6	TRBJ2-1	CASSLGLRQDNRPFF	TGTGCCAGCAGCTTAGGACTCCGACAGGACAACAGGCCGTTCTTC
TRBD2	NA	TRBV5-5	TRBJ2-2	CASARAGGRGTGELFF	TGTGCCAGCGCCAGAGCGGGGGGACGAGGCACCGGGGAGCTGTTTTTT
TRBD1	once	TRBV29-1	TRBJ2-1	CSVEGQEQGVAYNEQFF	TGCAGCGTTGAGGGCCAAGAACAGGGGGTCGCCTACAATGAGCAGTTCTTC
NA	NA	TRBV27	TRBJ2-7	CASSPGTSPYEQYF	TGTGCCAGCAGTCCCGGGACTTCTCCCTACGAGCAGTACTTC
NA	NA	TRBV6-1	TRBJ1-4	CASSDLGFNEKLFF	TGTGCCAGCAGTGACCTGGGCTTTAATGAAAAACTGTTTTTT
TRBD2	NA	TRBV4-1	TRBJ2-2	CASSLLRTSGAKNTGELFF	TGCGCCAGCAGCCTCCTTAGGACTAGCGGGGCTAAAAACACCGGGGAGCTGTTTTTT
TRBD1	medium-sized	TRBV14	TRBJ2-7	CASSHARLDRTPYEQYF	TGTGCCAGCAGCCACGCGCGGTTGGACAGGACCCCCTACGAGCAGTACTTC
NA	NA	TRBV11-3	TRBJ2-4	CASSLDSGAMIQYF	TGTGCCAGCAGCTTAGATTCCGGGGCCATGATTCAGTACTTC
TRBD2	NA	TRBV6-6	TRBJ2-5	CASSWTSGGAGETQYF	TGTGCCAGCAGTTGGACTAGCGGGGGGGCCGGGGAGACCCAGTACTTC
NA	NA	TRBV7-8	TRBJ1-5	CASSLAGGSQPQHF	TGTGCCAGCAGCTTAGCGGGGGGGAGTCAGCCCCAGCATTTT
TRBD1	NA	TRBV5-8	TRBJ1-5	CASSMTGRPSNQPQHF	TGTGCCAGCAGCATGACAGGGAGGCCATCCAATCAGCCCCAGCATTTT
NA	NA	TRBV21-1	TRBJ1-2	CAADPTESNYGYTF	TGTGCAGCAGACCCTACTGAATCTAACTATGGCTACACCTTC
TRBD2	NA	TRBV2	TRBJ2-2	CASSEILAGNTGELFF	TGTGCCAGCAGTGAGATTCTAGCGGGGAATACCGGGGAGCTGTTTTTT
NA	NA	TRBV7-2	TRBJ1-5	CASSRRGFQPQHF	TGTGCCAGCAGCAGGAGGGGGTTTCAGCCCCAGCATTTT
NA	NA	TRBV30	TRBJ1-2	CAWSGGDYYTF	TGTGCCTGGAGTGGGGGGGATTACTACACCTTC
NA	once	TRBV15	TRBJ2-2	CATSRDSGELFF	TGTGCCACCAGCAGAGACTCCGGGGAGCTGTTTTTT
NA	NA	TRBV5-4	TRBJ2-7	CASSLGAGSYEQYF	TGTGCCAGCAGCTTGGGAGCAGGGAGCTACGAGCAGTACTTC
TRBD2	NA	TRBV19	TRBJ2-3	CASSETGGDTQYF	TGTGCCAGTAGTGAGACGGGGGGAGATACGCAGTATTTT
NA	NA	TRBV9	TRBJ2-5	CASSMGLQETQYF	TGTGCCAGCAGCATGGGACTCCAAGAGACCCAGTACTTC
NA	NA	TRBV7-3	TRBJ2-1	CASSLTNHNEQFF	TGTGCCAGCAGCTTAACTAACCACAATGAGCAGTTCTTC
NA	NA	TRBV7-9	TRBJ2-7	CASSLVVTAGQDEQYF	TGTGCCAGCAGCTTAGTTGTTACGGCAGGCCAGGATGAGCAGTACTTC
NA	once	TRBV10-3	TRBJ2-1	CATGTSIKGSYNEQFF	TGTGCCACCGGGACTTCTATAAAGGGGTCCTACAATGAGCAGTTCTTC
NA	NA	TRBV19	TRBJ1-1	CASSIEQGTNAFF	TGTGCCAGTAGTATAGAGCAGGGCACGAACGCTTTCTTT
NA	NA	TRBV7-8	TRBJ1-1	CASSLERLNQRNTEAFF	TGTGCCAGCAGCTTAGAGAGGCTTAACCAGAGGAACACTGAAGCTTTCTTT
NA	NA	TRBV5-6	TRBJ1-2	CASSLAWNYGYTF	TGTGCCAGCAGCTTGGCGTGGAACTATGGCTACACCTTC
NA	NA	TRBV19	TRBJ1-1	CASTLWAGGENTEAFF	TGTGCCAGTACCCTCTGGGCTGGGGGTGAGAACACTGAAGCTTTCTTT
TRBD2	NA	TRBV2	TRBJ2-1	CASSGRAGVGNEQFF	TGTGCCAGCAGTGGCAGAGCGGGGGTTGGCAATGAGCAGTTCTTC
NA	NA	TRBV9	TRBJ1-5	CASSSDGRANQPQHF	TGTGCCAGCAGCTCAGACGGGAGGGCCAATCAGCCCCAGCATTTT
NA	NA	TRBV6-1	TRBJ1-2	CASRPIGGYTF	TGTGCCAGCAGACCGATTGGAGGCTACACCTTC
NA	NA	TRBV15	TRBJ2-1	CATSGGEVGEQFF	TGTGCCACCAGCGGTGGGGAGGTGGGTGAGCAGTTCTTC
NA	NA	TRBV4-1	TRBJ2-1	CASSQETPSYNEQFF	TGCGCCAGCAGCCAAGAGACACCCTCCTACAATGAGCAGTTCTTC